The next 30 T cell receptor beta chains were all read from a single sample in a study of cytotoxic CD8 clonotypes in ibrutinib-treated CLL. Repertoires were generated with immunoSEQ multiplex PCR, while TCRdb's copy carries only in-frame clones and drops some. The data show 150,000 or so clones, with 84% seen just once and about 4.5% held by the top ten. Sequences were derived from PBMCs, sampled after 24 months of ibrutinib treatment. Receptors originate from a human donor with chronic lymphocytic leukemia.

V gene TRBV5-4 combines with J gene TRBJ1-4; 9 bases are a match to TRBD1. This CDR3 has 14 amino acids. The J segment lost 8 bases and the V segment lost 1 base, leaving 3 bases of the junction unmatched. Looked up from germline, CDR1 is SGHNT and CDR2 is YYREEE (reference sequence). CDR3 residues: CASSLPQGAEKLFF. The DNA of the CDR3 is TGTGCCAGCAGCTTGCCACAGGGGGCGGAAAAACTGTTTTTT.

This chain connects TRBV18 to TRBJ1-4; the match to TRBD1 covers 8 bases. The length of the CDR3 is 15 residues. The germline V gene encodes CDR1 KGHSH and CDR2 LQKENI. V dropped 2 bases and J dropped 8; count of bases not matched to a gene: 7. DNA of the CDR3: TGTGCCAGCTCACCAGGGACAGGTCGTGGCGAAAAACTGTTTTTT. Translating it yields CASSPGTGRGEKLFF.

The V call is TRBV5-6, the J call TRBJ1-3; 7 bases fit TRBD1. The germline V gene has CDR1 SGHDT and CDR2 YYEEEE. The CDR3 covers 14 residues. V shed 2 bases, J shed 5 bases, and the junction held 4 bases outside the gene matches. This CDR3 is CASSFRDRRNTIYF. In nucleotides, the CDR3 is TGTGCCAGCAGCTTCAGGGACAGACGAAACACCATATATTTT. Full variable domain (outside the CDR3, taken from reference TRBV5-6 and TRBJ1-3): DAGVTQSPTHLIKTRGQQVTLRCSPKSGHDTVSWYQQALGQGPQFIFQYYEEEERQRGNFPDRFSGHQFPNYSSELNVNALLLGDSALYLCASSFRDRRNTIYFGEGSWLTVV.

CDR3 nucleotides: TGTGCCAGCAGCAAAGTGCCCAGGAGCTCCTACGAGCAGTACTTC. Its translation is CASSKVPRSSYEQYF. The V call is TRBV21-1, the J call TRBJ2-7. TRBV21-1 is labeled a pseudogene. This CDR3 has 15 residues.

The chain combines TRBV7-9 with TRBJ2-2, with a possible D match to TRBD1 (5 bases). V lost 5 bases to trimming and J lost 1 base, with 8 bases between them. This CDR3 is 14 amino acids long. In germline, CDR1 is SEHNR, CDR2 FQNEAQ (reference sequence). Here the CDR3 reads CASSARENTGELFF. The CDR3 DNA sequence: TGTGCCAGCAGCGCCAGGGAGAACACCGGGGAGCTGTTTTTT.

This clone came up once. J is TRBJ2-7 and V is TRBV6-6, with D perhaps being TRBD1 or TRBD2 (5 bases each). Germline CDR1 is MNHNY and CDR2 is SVGAGI (reference sequence). V was shortened by 2 bases and J by 0 bases, with 8 bases between the two germline ends. The CDR3 length is 14 residues. The CDR3: CASSYGGPSYEQYF. The CDR3 DNA follows: TGTGCCAGCAGTTACGGGGGACCCTCCTACGAGCAGTACTTC.

This clone occurred once. This chain links TRBV4-1 with TRBJ1-3; 7 bases agree with TRBD1. J was trimmed by 0 bases and V by 3 bases; bases with no gene match: 5. Germline lookup yields CDR1 MGHRA and CDR2 YSYEKL. The CDR3 is made up of 16 amino acids. The CDR3: CASSQGQPYSGNTIYF. For the CDR3, the DNA is TGCGCCAGCAGCCAGGGACAGCCGTACTCTGGAAACACCATATATTTT.

This chain joins TRBV5-1 and TRBJ1-3; TRBD1 might be the D (5 bases). The V end was cut by 1 base, the J end by 5 bases, with 10 bases between. CDR1 SGHRS and CDR2 YFSETQ come from the germline V gene. The CDR3 runs to 14 residues. DNA of the CDR3: TGCGCCAGCAGCTTGCAGGGCACGCGAAACACCATATATTTT. The encoded protein is CASSLQGTRNTIYF. Full variable domain (outside the CDR3, taken from reference TRBV5-1 and TRBJ1-3): KAGVTQTPRYLIKTRGQQVTLSCSPISGHRSVSWYQQTPGQGLQFLFEYFSETQRNKGNFPGRFSGRQFSNSRSEMNVSTLELGDSALYLCASSLQGTRNTIYFGEGSWLTVV.

The chain links TRBV7-3 to TRBJ2-1; 7 bases line up with TRBD1. Germline V CDR1 and CDR2: SGHTA, FQGTGA. CDR3 length: 14 amino acids. After removal of 5 bases from V and 6 bases from J, the junction contained 7 bases not matched to a gene. CDR3 sequence (DNA): TGTGCCAGCAGCGTACTCGGGACAGCCAATGAGCAGTTCTTC. Its protein product is CASSVLGTANEQFF. Full variable domain (outside the CDR3, taken from reference TRBV7-3 and TRBJ2-1): GAGVSQTPSNKVTEKGKYVELRCDPISGHTALYWYRQSLGQGPEFLIYFQGTGAADDSGLPNDRFFAVRPEGSVSTLKIQRTERGDSAVYLCASSVLGTANEQFFGPGTRLTVL.

This clone has at least ten counts. The chain has TRBV7-9 and TRBJ2-1; 9 bases align to TRBD2. The CDR3 length is 15 residues. The V gene's germline CDR1 is SEHNR and CDR2 FQNEAQ (reference sequence). J was trimmed by 8 bases and V by 1 base; bases with no gene match: 6. The CDR3 protein is CASSLVGLAMDEQFF. The CDR3 region has the DNA TGTGCCAGCAGCTTAGTTGGACTAGCGATGGATGAGCAGTTCTTC.

The J gene is TRBJ1-2, the V gene TRBV5-1; D perhaps matches TRBD1 (6 bases). Deletions cut 0 bases from V and 5 bases from J, with 11 bases between. Germline V gene lookup returns CDR1 SGHRS and CDR2 YFSETQ. CDR3 length equals 14 residues. The CDR3 spells CASSLVQGTYGYTF. The CDR3 region has the DNA TGCGCCAGCAGCTTGGTGCAGGGGACTTATGGCTACACCTTC.

The rearrangement joins TRBV7-2 to TRBJ2-5; D is possibly TRBD1 (5 bases). The V gene lost 6 bases and the J gene lost 3 bases, with 11 bases spanning the gap. Germline CDR1 and CDR2: SGHTA and FQGNSA. This CDR3 is 13 amino acids long. CDR3 sequence (DNA): TGTGCCAGCAGGGGGCCGCGTAAAGAGACCCAGTACTTC. It translates to CASRGPRKETQYF. The variable domain in full, with the rest retrieved from reference TRBV7-2 and TRBJ2-5, is GAGVSQSPSNKVTEKGKDVELRCDPISGHTALYWYRQSLGQGLEFLIYFQGNSAPDKSGLPSDRFSAERTGGSVSTLTIQRTQQEDSAVYLCASRGPRKETQYFGPGTRLLVL.

The chain links TRBV5-1 to TRBJ1-3; D remains unclear. This CDR3 spans 16 amino acids. Germline CDR1 reads SGHRS; CDR2 reads YFSETQ. The V end was cut by 0 bases, the J end by 0 bases, with 10 bases between. As DNA, the CDR3 is TGCGCCAGCAGCTTGGCGCGCGGGAGCTCTGGAAACACCATATATTTT. Translating it yields CASSLARGSSGNTIYF.

A remark on this clone: Other DNA sequences in the sample encode the same CDR3. The chain couples TRBV11-2 to TRBJ2-3, with 10 bases identical to TRBD2. There are 15 residues in the CDR3. Germline trimming cut 5 bases from V and 3 bases from J; bases unmatched to any gene: 5. The germline V gene has CDR1 SGHAT and CDR2 FQNNGV. DNA of the CDR3: TGTGCCAGCAGCCCCGGACTAGCGGCGACAGATACGCAGTATTTT. It translates to CASSPGLAATDTQYF.

This clone was observed a few times. The chain uses TRBV9 and TRBJ1-2; D possibly corresponds to TRBD1 (6 bases). The CDR3 contains 15 residues. Germline V CDR1 and CDR2: SGDLS, YYNGEE. V was shortened by 3 bases and J by 1 base, with 13 bases between the two germline ends. Here the CDR3 DNA reads TGTGCCAGCAGCGCCAGGGACACCTATAACTATGGCTACACCTTC. Translated: CASSARDTYNYGYTF.

The chain uses TRBV27 and TRBJ2-3; 9 bases are shared with TRBD1. After removal of 6 bases from V and 6 bases from J, the junction contained 4 bases not matched to a gene. Germline values: CDR1 MNHEY, CDR2 SMNVEV (reference sequence). CDR3 length: 13 residues. CDR3 sequence reads: CASSRTGVDTQYF. Written as DNA, the CDR3 is TGTGCCAGCAGCCGGACAGGGGTGGATACGCAGTATTTT.

The chain uses TRBV29-1 and TRBJ1-1, with a weak D call TRBD1 (5 bases). Germline V gene lookup returns CDR1 SQVTM and CDR2 ANQGSEA. The CDR3 length is 11 residues. V lost 4 bases to trimming and J lost 5 bases, with 8 bases between them. The CDR3: CSVVKGTEAFF. Here the CDR3 DNA reads TGCAGCGTTGTGAAGGGGACTGAAGCTTTCTTT.

The V call is TRBV6-5, the J call TRBJ1-5; 9 nucleotides line up with TRBD1. The CDR3 covers 15 residues. Germline V lookup: CDR1 MNHEY, CDR2 SVGAGI. V shed 6 bases and J 7 bases; nucleotides not matched to a gene: 10. The CDR3 DNA reads as TGTGCCAGCAGCCCTGGACAGGGGAGGCACCAGCCCCAGCATTTT. Amino acid sequence: CASSPGQGRHQPQHF.

The chain employs TRBV27 and TRBJ2-5; 7 nucleotides line up with TRBD1. Germline V gene lookup returns CDR1 MNHEY and CDR2 SMNVEV (reference sequence). Unmatched junction bases numbered 16, after V lost 2 bases and J lost 4 bases. The CDR3 is made up of 18 amino acids. CDR3 amino acids: CASSLTLQGISIRETQYF. The DNA of the CDR3 is TGTGCCAGCAGTTTAACCCTACAGGGGATTTCGATAAGAGAGACCCAGTACTTC.

In this sample, this clone turned up once. This chain links TRBV7-2 with TRBJ1-1; tentative D call: TRBD1 (5 bases). V gave up 0 bases and J gave up 1 base, with 9 bases separating them. Germline V gene sequence: CDR1 SGHTA, CDR2 FQGNSA. The CDR3 spans 15 residues. The CDR3 spells CASSLARQGNTEAFF. Written as DNA, the CDR3 is TGTGCCAGCAGCTTAGCGCGGCAGGGGAACACTGAAGCTTTCTTT. Full variable domain (outside the CDR3, taken from reference TRBV7-2 and TRBJ1-1): GAGVSQSPSNKVTEKGKDVELRCDPISGHTALYWYRQSLGQGLEFLIYFQGNSAPDKSGLPSDRFSAERTGGSVSTLTIQRTQQEDSAVYLCASSLARQGNTEAFFGQGTRLTVV.

The V and J genes are TRBV6-5 and TRBJ1-1; D is unresolved. This CDR3 is built from 11 residues. Germline lookup yields CDR1 MNHEY and CDR2 SVGAGI. Trimming took 6 bases from V and 7 from J, leaving 9 bases between them. The CDR3, as DNA: TGTGCCAGCAGAGGAGCACTTGAAGCTTTCTTT. It specifies CASRGALEAFF.

The chain joins TRBV9 to TRBJ2-1; TRBD2 matches 15 bases. This CDR3 is built from 18 residues. Germline CDR1 SGDLS, CDR2 YYNGEE. V was pared by 4 bases and J by 4 bases, with 9 bases of the junction left unmatched. In nucleotides, the CDR3 is TGTGCCAGCAGCCTAGTTGGGACTAGCGGGAGGCGGTACAATGAGCAGTTCTTC. Translating gives CASSLVGTSGRRYNEQFF.

This clone was seen more than once but under ten times. The chain recombines TRBV6-1 with TRBJ2-1; no reliable D call. V lost 2 bases to trimming and J lost 0 bases, with 11 bases between them. The CDR3 consists of 16 residues. Germline lookup yields CDR1 MNHNS and CDR2 SASEGT. The CDR3 sequence is CASSERPKSSYNEQFF. CDR3 nucleotide sequence: TGTGCCAGCAGTGAAAGGCCGAAGAGCTCCTACAATGAGCAGTTCTTC.

V usage is TRBV7-3 and J usage is TRBJ2-1, with D uncertain. V was shortened by 6 bases and J by 6 bases, with 9 bases between the two germline ends. The CDR3 extends over 12 amino acids. Germline V gene sequence: CDR1 SGHTA, CDR2 FQGTGA. The DNA for the CDR3 is TGTGCCAGCAGTTTTACCGTCAATGAGCAGTTCTTC. Protein product: CASSFTVNEQFF.

This clone came up a few times. The chain joins TRBV21-1 to TRBJ2-1; the table's TRBD1 call for D was not verified on the DNA. TRBV21-1 is a pseudogene locus. CDR3 length: 15 amino acids. The CDR3 region has the DNA TGTGCCAGCAGCAAGAGGACAGGCGACGACAATGAGCAGTTCTTC. This translates into CASSKRTGDDNEQFF.

This chain links TRBV5-8 with TRBJ1-5, with 8 nucleotides matching TRBD1. Germline loops: CDR1 SGHTS, CDR2 YDEGEE. After removal of 0 bases from V and 1 base from J, the junction contained 9 bases not matched to a gene. The CDR3 is made up of 18 amino acids. The CDR3 here is CASSLAAGGAGSNQPQHF. As DNA, the CDR3 is TGTGCCAGCAGCTTGGCCGCAGGGGGCGCAGGAAGCAATCAGCCCCAGCATTTT.

The rearrangement uses TRBV5-1 and TRBJ2-5; a weak D match, TRBD1 (5 bases). This CDR3 comprises 17 residues. Germline-derived CDR1 and CDR2 are SGHRS and YFSETQ. Trimming cost V 0 bases and J 1 base, with 16 bases left between them. CDR3 coding DNA: TGCGCCAGCAGCTTGGGAACAGGCCGGGTACCCCAAGAGACCCAGTACTTC. Translated, it gives CASSLGTGRVPQETQYF.

This chain joins TRBV7-2 and TRBJ1-1; 9 nucleotides agree with TRBD1. CDR1 and CDR2 from the germline V gene are SGHTA and FQGNSA. The length of the CDR3 is 15 residues. Trimming removed 5 bases from V and 5 bases from J; junction bases left unmatched: 9. The DNA for the CDR3 is TGTGCCAGCAGCCGCCGGACAGGGGACGGAACTGAAGCTTTCTTT. The encoded protein is CASSRRTGDGTEAFF. The full variable domain, completed using reference TRBV7-2 and TRBJ1-1, is GAGVSQSPSNKVTEKGKDVELRCDPISGHTALYWYRQSLGQGLEFLIYFQGNSAPDKSGLPSDRFSAERTGGSVSTLTIQRTQQEDSAVYLCASSRRTGDGTEAFFGQGTRLTVV.

This chain connects TRBV28 to TRBJ1-3; weak D call: TRBD1 (6 bases). CDR1 is MDHEN and CDR2 is SYDVKM in the germline V gene. Trimming cost V 3 bases and J 4 bases, with 10 bases left between them. This CDR3 comprises 14 residues. CDR3 DNA sequence: TGTGCCAGCAGTTTTGGGGGGCTGGGAAACACCATATATTTT. It encodes CASSFGGLGNTIYF.

This clone has just a few counts. This rearrangement joins TRBV2 to TRBJ1-1; D is undetermined. The V gene's germline CDR1 is SNHLY and CDR2 FYNNEI. V lost 6 bases and J lost 0, with 11 bases in between. This CDR3 is built from 14 residues. In nucleotides, the CDR3 is TGTGCCAGCAGGATAACAGTAGTGAACACTGAAGCTTTCTTT. It is translated as CASRITVVNTEAFF.